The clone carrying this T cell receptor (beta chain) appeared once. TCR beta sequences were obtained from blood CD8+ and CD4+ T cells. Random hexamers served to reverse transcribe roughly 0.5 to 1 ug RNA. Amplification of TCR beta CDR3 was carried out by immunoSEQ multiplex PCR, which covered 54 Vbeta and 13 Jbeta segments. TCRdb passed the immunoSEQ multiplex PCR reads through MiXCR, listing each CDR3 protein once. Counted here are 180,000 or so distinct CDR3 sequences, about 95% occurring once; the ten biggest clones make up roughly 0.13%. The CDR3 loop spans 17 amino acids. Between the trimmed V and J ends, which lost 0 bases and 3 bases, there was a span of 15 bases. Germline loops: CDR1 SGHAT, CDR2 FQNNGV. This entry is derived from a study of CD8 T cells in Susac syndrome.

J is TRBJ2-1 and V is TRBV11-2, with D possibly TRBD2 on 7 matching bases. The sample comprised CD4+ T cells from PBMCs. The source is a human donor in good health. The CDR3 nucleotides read TGTGCCAGCAGCTTAGATCAGGCGGGGGCCTTCTACAATGAGCAGTTCTTC. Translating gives CASSLDQAGAFYNEQFF.